The sequence of this T cell receptor (beta chain) was determined in a study of shared clonotypes between healthy human individuals. General study points: Limited genetic and exposure-history diversity came from having few donors.

A word on this clone: Its antigen is not known.

Germline V gene sequence: CDR1 MNHEY, CDR2 SMNVEV (reference sequence). The CDR3 consists of 13 residues. The V gene lost 5 bases and the J gene lost 11 bases, with 15 bases spanning the gap. All participating donors were Caucasian adults from Nashville, Tennessee. Several immunoSEQ plates received, in even portions, the genomic DNA of each subset. Clones were read by immunoSEQ multiplex PCR, and TCRdb kept only the in-frame ones, dropping some. This table holds about 330,000 clones, less than 85% found once. The receptor's source is a man aged 30 to 45 in good health. Sequenced input: memory CD4+ T cells sorted from blood. As for subset: CD45RA-negative fraction. The J gene is TRBJ1-4, the V gene TRBV27; D remains unclear. CDR3 sequence reads: CASSLWVTSKLFF. CDR3 DNA sequence: TGTGCCAGCAGTCTTTGGGTAACCTCGAAACTGTTTTTT.